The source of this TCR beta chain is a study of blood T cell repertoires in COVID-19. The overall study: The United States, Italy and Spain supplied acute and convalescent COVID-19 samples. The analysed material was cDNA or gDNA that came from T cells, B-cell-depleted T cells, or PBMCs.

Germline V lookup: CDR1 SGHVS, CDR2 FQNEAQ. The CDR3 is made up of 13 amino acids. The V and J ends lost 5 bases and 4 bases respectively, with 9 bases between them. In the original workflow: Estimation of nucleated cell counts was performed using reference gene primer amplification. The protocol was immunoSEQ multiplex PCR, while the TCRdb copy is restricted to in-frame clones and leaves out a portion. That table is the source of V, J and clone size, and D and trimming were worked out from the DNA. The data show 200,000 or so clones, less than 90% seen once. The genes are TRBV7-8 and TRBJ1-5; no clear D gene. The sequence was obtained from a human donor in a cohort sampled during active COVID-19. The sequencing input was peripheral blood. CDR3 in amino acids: CASSRGGNQPQHF. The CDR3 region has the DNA TGTGCCAGCAGCCGAGGAGGAAATCAGCCCCAGCATTTT.